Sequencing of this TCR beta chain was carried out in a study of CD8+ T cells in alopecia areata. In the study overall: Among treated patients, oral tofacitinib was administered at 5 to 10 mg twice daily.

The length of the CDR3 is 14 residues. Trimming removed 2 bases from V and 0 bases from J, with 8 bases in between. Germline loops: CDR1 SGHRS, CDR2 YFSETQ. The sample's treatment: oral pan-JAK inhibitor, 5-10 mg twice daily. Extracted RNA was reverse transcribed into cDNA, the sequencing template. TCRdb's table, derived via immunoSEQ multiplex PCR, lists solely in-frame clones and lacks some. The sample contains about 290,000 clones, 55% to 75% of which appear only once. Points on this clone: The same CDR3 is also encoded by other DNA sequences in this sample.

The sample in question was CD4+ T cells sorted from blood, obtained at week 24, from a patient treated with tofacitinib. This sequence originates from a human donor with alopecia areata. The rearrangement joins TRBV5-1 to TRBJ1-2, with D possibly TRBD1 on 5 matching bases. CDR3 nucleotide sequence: TGCGCCAGCAGCTTAACAGGAGCTAACTATGGCTACACCTTC. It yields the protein CASSLTGANYGYTF.